Here is one TCR beta chain with its context. The V gene end was trimmed by 2 bases and the J gene end by 6 bases; junction bases not matched to a gene: 10. The length of the CDR3 is 15 residues. Germline V gene sequence: CDR1 SGHTA, CDR2 FQGTGA. The data were taken from a study of shared clonotypes between healthy human individuals. Clones were read by immunoSEQ multiplex PCR, and TCRdb kept only the in-frame ones, dropping some. The sample contains more than 1.2 million clones, about 98.5% of which appear only once. The sequenced sample consisted of naive CD4+ T cells sorted from blood. Subset reported: CD45RA+ positively selected. The V and J genes are TRBV7-3 and TRBJ2-7, with TRBD1 matching over 7 bases. The receptor was isolated from a man aged 25 to 45 in good health. The CDR3 here is CASSLDRDRVREQYF. The CDR3 bases are TGTGCCAGCAGCTTAGATCGAGACAGGGTTCGCGAGCAGTACTTC.